The T cell receptor (beta chain) described here comes from a study of Ad26.COV2.S vaccination and SARS-CoV-2 variants. Overall study: Once or twice, 56 days apart, Ad26.COV2.S was delivered intramuscularly. General observations from the study: Spike-specific responses of CD8+ and CD4+ T cells were reported to display substantial breadth after vaccination.

The CDR3 length is 14 residues. CDR1 and CDR2 from the germline V gene are SQVTM and ANQGSEA. Sequenced by immunoSEQ multiplex PCR; TCRdb stores in-frame clones only, minus some. The table records roughly 320,000 clones, around nine tenths of them present only once. Described treatment: some 19 received Ad26.COV2.S at low or high dose, single or two shots; several received placebo; per-sample allocation not given. Day 63 following the first vaccine or placebo injection was when the samples were taken. This vaccine is an Ad26 vector that expresses the Wuhan-strain SARS-CoV-2 spike. Comment on this clone: Its antigen is not identified.

The material sequenced was peripheral blood, taken in a trial of Ad26.COV2.S vaccine versus placebo. The V and J genes are TRBV29-1 and TRBJ1-2, with a possible D match to TRBD1 (5 bases). This TCR was sampled from a person aged 18-60 years who received the Ad26.COV2.S COVID-19 vaccine or a placebo. The CDR3 DNA follows: TGCAGGGGGACGGGACCCCCAGGACCCTATGGCTACACCTTC. Its translation: CRGTGPPGPYGYTF.